The 32 T cell receptor beta chains reported below all come from one sample, sequenced in a study of OX40 agonist ivuxolimab in advanced cancers. The data were produced by immunoSEQ multiplex PCR, yet TCRdb's version contains in-frame clones alone and is incomplete. The sample has 55,000 to 75,000 clones; 87% are singletons. This sample comprised CD4+ or CD8+ T cells sorted from blood, obtained in a trial of the OX40 agonist ivuxolimab. All receptors come from an adult with an advanced solid tumor such as melanoma, head and neck, liver or kidney cancer.

The CDR3 DNA reads TGTGCCAGCAGTTACCGGGCAGCTAACTATGGCTACACCTTC. Its translation is CASSYRAANYGYTF. The chain joins TRBV6-5 to TRBJ1-2; D gene unclear. V lost 2 bases, J lost 0 bases, and 7 bases lay in between. CDR3 size: 14 residues. Germline CDR1 MNHEY, CDR2 SVGAGI.

The chain uses TRBV7-2 and TRBJ2-2; 10 nucleotides agree with TRBD1. Germline loops: CDR1 SGHTA, CDR2 FQGNSA. The CDR3 contains 16 residues. V was clipped by 7 bases and J by 6 bases; unmatched bases: 11. The CDR3 DNA reads as TGTGCCAGCATCCAACAGGAGACAGGGGGCCCCGGGGAGCTGTTTTTT. Its protein product is CASIQQETGGPGELFF.

The chain links TRBV30 to TRBJ1-4; TRBD1 aligns across 9 bases. Germline assignment: CDR1 GTSNPN and CDR2 SVGIG (reference sequence). This CDR3 is 13 amino acids long. V lost 2 bases and J lost 15; bases outside the gene matches: 10. CDR3 sequence (DNA): TGTGCCTGGAGTCATTCCCCGGGACAGGGAGTGTTTTTT. Encoded protein: CAWSHSPGQGVFF.

J is TRBJ1-2 and V is TRBV7-2; D may be TRBD1 (5 bases). V shed 5 bases and J shed 4 bases, with 14 bases lying between them. CDR1 is SGHTA, CDR2 FQGNSA, per germline. This CDR3 comprises 14 residues. CDR3 nucleotides: TGTGCCAGCAGCCTAGGGGAGGGATTCTATGGCTACACCTTC. Amino acid sequence: CASSLGEGFYGYTF.

This sequence joins TRBV27 and TRBJ1-2; no reliable D call. CDR1 and CDR2 (germline): MNHEY, SMNVEV (reference sequence). Trimming pared 5 bases from V and 8 bases from J, leaving 21 bases between. CDR3 length equals 15 residues. The CDR3 nucleotides read TGTGCCAGCAGTCCCCTCGGATCCGATATGAGGGGCTACACCTTC. It codes for CASSPLGSDMRGYTF.

The chain is built from TRBV29-1 and TRBJ2-4; no definite D call. The CDR3 has 11 residues. Deletions cut 2 bases from V and 6 bases from J, with 5 bases between. CDR1 and CDR2 from the germline V gene are SQVTM and ANQGSEA. CDR3 sequence (DNA): TGCAGCGTTGAATTGTTAAACATTCAGTACTTC. Encoded protein: CSVELLNIQYF.

J is TRBJ1-2 and V is TRBV28; no definite D call. The V gene's germline CDR1 is MDHEN and CDR2 SYDVKM. The CDR3 runs to 13 residues. With 1 base removed from V and 3 bases from J, the gap between germline ends came to 6 bases. The CDR3 DNA reads TGTGCCAGCAGTTTATCGACTGACTATGGCTACACCTTC. Protein product: CASSLSTDYGYTF.

The chain combines TRBV7-2 with TRBJ2-1, with 10 bases identical to TRBD2. Germline CDR1 is SGHTA and CDR2 is FQGNSA. The CDR3 runs 12 residues. V shed 1 base and J 14 bases; nucleotides not matched to a gene: 2. In DNA, the CDR3 is TGTGCCAGCAGCTTAGGGCTAGCGGGGGAGTTCTTC. Translated: CASSLGLAGEFF. Full variable domain (outside the CDR3, taken from reference TRBV7-2 and TRBJ2-1): GAGVSQSPSNKVTEKGKDVELRCDPISGHTALYWYRQSLGQGLEFLIYFQGNSAPDKSGLPSDRFSAERTGGSVSTLTIQRTQQEDSAVYLCASSLGLAGEFFGPGTRLTVL.

This clone was seen more than once but under ten times. This chain connects TRBV5-1 to TRBJ1-6; 7 bases match TRBD1. Germline CDR1 reads SGHRS; CDR2 reads YFSETQ. Germline trimming cut 4 bases from V and 7 bases from J; bases unmatched to any gene: 5. There are 14 residues in the CDR3. CDR3 sequence: CASSLGTVNSPLHF. CDR3 sequence (DNA): TGCGCCAGCAGCCTTGGGACAGTAAATTCACCCCTCCACTTT.

The chain uses TRBV6-1 and TRBJ2-7; 11 bases align to TRBD2. Germline values: CDR1 MNHNS, CDR2 SASEGT. This CDR3 spans 14 amino acids. With 7 bases clipped from V and 0 bases from J, the junction kept 2 bases outside the gene matches. CDR3 in DNA: TGTGCCAGCACCGGACTAGCGGGCTCCTACGAGCAGTACTTC. Translation: CASTGLAGSYEQYF.

This chain links TRBV4-1 with TRBJ2-5, with D unresolved. V lost 0 bases and J lost 7, with 9 bases in between. The CDR3 contains 13 residues. Germline-derived CDR1 and CDR2 are MGHRA and YSYEKL. CDR3 bases: TGCGCCAGCAGCCAAGATGAAGTTGGGACCCAGTACTTC. It encodes CASSQDEVGTQYF.

The gene calls are TRBV2 and TRBJ2-2; the match to TRBD1 covers 9 bases. The CDR3 has 16 residues. With 7 bases clipped from V and 6 bases from J, the junction kept 12 bases outside the gene matches. Germline V gene lookup returns CDR1 SNHLY and CDR2 FYNNEI. The CDR3, as DNA: TGTGCCAGCATCAACGGACAGGGGCGAGGGGCCGGGGAGCTGTTTTTT. As protein: CASINGQGRGAGELFF. Drawing the rest from reference TRBV2 and TRBJ2-2, the complete variable domain is EPEVTQTPSHQVTQMGQEVILRCVPISNHLYFYWYRQILGQKVEFLVSFYNNEISEKSEIFDDQFSVERPDGSNFTLKIRSTKLEDSAMYFCASINGQGRGAGELFFGEGSRLTVL.

V usage is TRBV7-8 and J usage is TRBJ2-1; 10 positions match TRBD1. Looked up from germline, CDR1 is SGHVS and CDR2 is FQNEAQ. The V and J ends lost 8 bases and 8 bases, in that order; junction bases with no gene match: 6. This CDR3 region has 13 residues. CDR3 protein: CASQWDRGYEQFF. The CDR3 bases are TGTGCCAGCCAATGGGACAGGGGATATGAGCAGTTCTTC.

This clone was seen only once. J is TRBJ1-4 and V is TRBV27; 9 bases match TRBD1. The CDR3 totals 16 residues. Trimming took 5 bases from V and 5 from J; bases not matched to a gene: 9. Germline V lookup: CDR1 MNHEY, CDR2 SMNVEV (reference sequence). The CDR3 is CASSPLLDRGNEKLFF. The CDR3 DNA sequence: TGTGCCAGCAGTCCTCTTCTGGACAGGGGAAATGAAAAACTGTTTTTT.

The rearrangement joins TRBV7-3 to TRBJ2-2; 7 nucleotides line up with TRBD1. V dropped 2 bases and J dropped 7; count of bases not matched to a gene: 10. Per germline, CDR1 SGHTA and CDR2 FQGTGA. The CDR3 extends over 16 amino acids. The CDR3 nucleotides read TGTGCCAGCAGCTTAGTGGGACAGACAACTGTCGGGGAGCTGTTTTTT. It encodes CASSLVGQTTVGELFF.

The chain has TRBV19 and TRBJ2-5; 9 bases agree with TRBD1. Germline trimming cut 3 bases from V and 5 bases from J; bases unmatched to any gene: 4. The CDR3 extends over 14 amino acids. Germline V gene sequence: CDR1 LNHDA, CDR2 SQIVND (reference sequence). The CDR3 DNA reads TGTGCCAGTAGTATTACAGGGGGCAAGGAGACCCAGTACTTC. Amino acids: CASSITGGKETQYF.

The chain links TRBV7-3 to TRBJ1-1; a weak D match, TRBD1 (6 bases). V lost 5 bases and J lost 4, with 11 bases in between. Germline V CDR1 and CDR2: SGHTA, FQGTGA. CDR3 length: 13 amino acids. The CDR3 loop is CASSLQGVTEAFF. The CDR3 DNA sequence: TGTGCCAGCAGCCTACAGGGAGTCACTGAAGCTTTCTTT.

The gene calls are TRBV2 and TRBJ1-1; weak D call: TRBD1 (6 bases). The V and J ends lost 7 bases and 1 base respectively, with 10 bases between them. Germline V gives CDR1 SNHLY, CDR2 FYNNEI. The CDR3 runs to 13 residues. CDR3 residues: CASKRTANTEAFF. The DNA for the CDR3 is TGTGCCAGCAAAAGGACAGCGAACACTGAAGCTTTCTTT. Supplemented by reference TRBV2 and TRBJ1-1, the full variable domain reads EPEVTQTPSHQVTQMGQEVILRCVPISNHLYFYWYRQILGQKVEFLVSFYNNEISEKSEIFDDQFSVERPDGSNFTLKIRSTKLEDSAMYFCASKRTANTEAFFGQGTRLTVV.

This clone occurred once. The chain has TRBV6-4 and TRBJ2-1, with TRBD2 as a possible D gene (6 bases). Per germline, CDR1 MRHNA and CDR2 SNTAGT. V lost 3 bases, J lost 1 base, and 10 bases lay in between. The CDR3 has 15 residues. The CDR3 loop is CASSETSNSYNEQFF. As DNA, the CDR3 is TGTGCCAGCAGTGAGACTAGTAATTCCTACAATGAGCAGTTCTTC.

This clone was observed a single time. The chain has TRBV10-2 and TRBJ2-1; D perhaps matches TRBD2 (7 bases). The germline gives CDR1 WSHSY, CDR2 SAAADI. This CDR3 spans 14 amino acids. Deletions cut 8 bases from V and 0 bases from J, with 11 bases between. CDR3 coding DNA: TGCGCCAGCGGGGAGGGGGGCTCCTACAATGAGCAGTTCTTC. Residues: CASGEGGSYNEQFF.

A remark on this clone: Compared with germline, one end of the junction differs, possibly owing to a read error. The genes are TRBV20-1 and TRBJ2-5; D unresolved. This CDR3 comprises 10 residues. Looked up from germline, CDR1 is DFQATT and CDR2 is SNEGSKA (reference sequence). The CDR3 DNA sequence: TGCAGTGCTGGAGAAGAGACCCAGTACTTC. It yields the protein CSAGEETQYF.

This clone was seen only a few times. V and J are TRBV7-2 and TRBJ2-2; D is undetermined. This CDR3 spans 13 amino acids. V was cut by 4 bases and J by 5 bases, with 8 bases left in between. CDR1 SGHTA and CDR2 FQGNSA come from the germline V gene. The CDR3 DNA reads as TGTGCCAGCAGCTCCTACGGAACCGGGGAGCTGTTTTTT. It translates to CASSSYGTGELFF. The variable domain in full, completed from reference TRBV7-2 and TRBJ2-2, reads GAGVSQSPSNKVTEKGKDVELRCDPISGHTALYWYRQSLGQGLEFLIYFQGNSAPDKSGLPSDRFSAERTGGSVSTLTIQRTQQEDSAVYLCASSSYGTGELFFGEGSRLTVL.

The gene calls are TRBV7-3 and TRBJ1-2; perhaps TRBD1 as D (5 bases). Germline-derived CDR1 and CDR2 are SGHTA and FQGTGA. V was pared by 2 bases and J by 4 bases, with 23 bases between. The CDR3 extends over 18 amino acids. The CDR3 region is CASSLETVVFPDSYGYTF. DNA for the CDR3: TGTGCCAGCAGCTTAGAAACGGTAGTTTTTCCCGACAGCTATGGCTACACCTTC.

The chain uses TRBV28 and TRBJ2-1; TRBD1 aligns across 9 bases. The CDR3 has 15 amino acids. V was pared by 6 bases and J by 3 bases, with 6 bases of the junction left unmatched. Germline assignment: CDR1 MDHEN and CDR2 SYDVKM. Written as DNA, the CDR3 is TGTGCCAGCAGGGGGGGGACAGGGTTCTACAATGAGCAGTTCTTC. It is translated as CASRGGTGFYNEQFF.

This clone is medium-sized within its sample. V and J are TRBV6-5 and TRBJ1-5; D is unresolved. Germline CDR1 MNHEY, CDR2 SVGAGI. V was trimmed by 0 bases and J by 6 bases, leaving 6 bases between them. The CDR3 is 13 amino acids. The CDR3 sequence is CASSYSIVQPQHF. Written as DNA, the CDR3 is TGTGCCAGCAGTTACTCGATCGTTCAGCCCCAGCATTTT.

This clone was detected only once. V is TRBV18 and J is TRBJ1-2; D may be TRBD1 (5 bases). The CDR3 has 14 residues. Germline V gives CDR1 KGHSH, CDR2 LQKENI. The V end was cut by 0 bases, the J end by 5 bases, with 10 bases between. Written as DNA, the CDR3 is TGTGCCAGCTCACCACCGGGGCAGACTTATGGCTACACCTTC. Protein: CASSPPGQTYGYTF.

The rearrangement uses TRBV30 and TRBJ2-7, with unresolved D. The V end lost 6 bases, the J end lost 1 base, and 10 bases lay between the germline ends. The CDR3 extends over 12 amino acids. Germline V gene data show CDR1 as GTSNPN and CDR2 as SVGIG (reference sequence). The CDR3 DNA reads TGTGCCTGTAGGAAACGGTCCTACGAGCAGTACTTC. Residues: CACRKRSYEQYF.

This clone was detected only a few times. V gene TRBV5-5 combines with J gene TRBJ2-7; D ambiguous. CDR1 and CDR2 (germline): SGHKS, YYEKEE (reference sequence). V was trimmed by 0 bases and J by 6 bases, leaving 7 bases between them. The length of the CDR3 is 12 residues. CDR3 sequence reads: CASSLEFTEQYF. The CDR3 DNA is TGTGCCAGCAGCTTGGAGTTTACCGAGCAGTACTTC.

The sample holds one count of this clone. The genes are TRBV18 and TRBJ1-5; 8 positions match TRBD1. The V gene end was trimmed by 3 bases and the J gene end by 6 bases; junction bases not matched to a gene: 16. Germline-derived CDR1 and CDR2 are KGHSH and LQKENI. This CDR3 is 18 amino acids long. CDR3 in DNA: TGTGCCAGCTCACCTACCAGCGCGGCAGGGGGCAATAGTCAGCCCCAGCATTTT. It translates to CASSPTSAAGGNSQPQHF.

The V and J genes are TRBV5-1 and TRBJ1-6, with 9 bases identical to TRBD1. Unmatched junction bases numbered 2, after V lost 0 bases and J lost 7 bases. The germline V gene has CDR1 SGHRS and CDR2 YFSETQ. The CDR3 extends over 15 amino acids. In nucleotides, the CDR3 is TGCGCCAGCAGCTTGGGGACAGGGGCCAATTCACCCCTCCACTTT. Its protein product is CASSLGTGANSPLHF.

This clone was detected once. The gene calls are TRBV30 and TRBJ2-7; no definite D call. Trimming shortened V by 4 bases and J by 6 bases, and 13 bases separated the two germline ends. The CDR3 covers 12 residues. CDR1 and CDR2 (germline): GTSNPN, SVGIG (reference sequence). CDR3 DNA: TGTGCCTGGAATCGATGGGCGGCCGAGCAGTACTTC. Protein: CAWNRWAAEQYF.

This clone has more than one count but fewer than ten. This chain links TRBV19 with TRBJ1-3; D is perhaps TRBD1 (5 bases). The germline CDR1 and CDR2 sequences are LNHDA and SQIVND (reference sequence). Trimming took off 4 bases at V and 1 base at J, with 14 bases between the two ends. The CDR3 totals 16 residues. CDR3 protein: CASSRDHSPSGNTIYF. In nucleotides, the CDR3 is TGTGCCAGTAGTAGGGACCACAGCCCTTCTGGAAACACCATATATTTT.